One and the same sample provided the 6 T cell receptor beta chains below, sequenced in a study of T cell repertoires in cytomegalovirus infection. TCRdb called the reads again in MiXCR, with one record for every CDR3 protein. Found here are around 740,000 distinct CDR3 sequences, roughly 35% of them singletons; the top ten hold 2.5% to 3.5%. The sequenced sample was PBMCs. The receptor set was obtained from a human donor in good health (CMV status not recorded). Some clones in this sample may be carry-over from other donors' samples.

This clonotype was observed a handful of times. This chain links TRBV28 with TRBJ1-3; perhaps TRBD1 as D (6 bases). The germline V gene has CDR1 MDHEN and CDR2 SYDVKM. The CDR3 has 16 residues. V was pared by 6 bases and J by 2 bases, with 17 bases between. The CDR3 DNA sequence: TGTGCCAGCAGCCGGCTGGGACACCCTGCTGGAAACACCATATATTTT. Its translation is CASSRLGHPAGNTIYF.

This clonotype occurred a few times. The chain uses TRBV12-3 or TRBV12-4 and TRBJ2-1; 10 nucleotides match TRBD2. Unmatched junction bases numbered 12, after V lost 5 bases and J lost 8 bases. The CDR3 contains 16 residues. The CDR3 DNA reads as TGTGCCAGCAGTGTGAGGGTGGCTAGCGGGAGCCATGAGCAGTTCTTC. Residues: CASSVRVASGSHEQFF.

This clonotype was found a few times. The chain combines TRBV27 with TRBJ1-4, with TRBD1 as a possible D gene (6 bases). CDR1 and CDR2 from the germline V gene are MNHEY and SMNVEV (reference sequence). The CDR3 is made up of 14 amino acids. V lost 7 bases and J lost 6, with 15 bases in between. The CDR3 DNA follows: TGTGCCAGCAAAAGGATCAGGGGCGATGAAAAACTGTTTTTT. It codes for CASKRIRGDEKLFF. Full variable domain (remainder filled in from reference TRBV27 and TRBJ1-4): EAQVTQNPRYLITVTGKKLTVTCSQNMNHEYMSWYRQDPGLGLRQIYYSMNVEVTDKGDVPEGYKVSRKEKRNFPLILESPSPNQTSLYFCASKRIRGDEKLFFGSGTQLSVL.

Notes on this clonotype: A much bigger clone sits one base away, suggesting this may be a read error. V is TRBV19 and J is TRBJ1-1; 8 bases match TRBD1. There are 15 residues in the CDR3. Germline-derived CDR1 and CDR2 are LNHDA and SQIVND (reference sequence). The J segment lost 4 bases and the V segment lost 7 bases, leaving 11 bases of the junction unmatched. The CDR3 spells CASISPGQGATEAFF. Written as DNA, the CDR3 is TGTGCCAGTATTAGTCCCGGCCAGGGGGCCACTGAAGCTTTCTTT.

This chain connects TRBV20-1 to TRBJ1-2, with a possible D match to TRBD1 (5 bases). The germline gives CDR1 DFQATT, CDR2 SNEGSKA (reference sequence). V was trimmed by 5 bases and J by 4 bases, leaving 17 bases between them. CDR3 size: 14 residues. The CDR3 here is CSAPSPGQFYGYTF. CDR3 nucleotides: TGCAGTGCTCCCAGCCCGGGGCAGTTCTATGGCTACACCTTC.

This clonotype was recorded once. J is TRBJ2-7 and V is TRBV15, with D possibly being TRBD1 (6 bases). CDR1 is LNHNV, CDR2 YYDKDF, per germline (reference sequence). V was pared by 5 bases and J by 3 bases, with 17 bases between. This CDR3 is 15 amino acids long. CDR3 nucleotides: TGTGCCACCAGCGGCAGCCGGGACACCTTCTACGAGCAGTACTTC. Translation: CATSGSRDTFYEQYF.